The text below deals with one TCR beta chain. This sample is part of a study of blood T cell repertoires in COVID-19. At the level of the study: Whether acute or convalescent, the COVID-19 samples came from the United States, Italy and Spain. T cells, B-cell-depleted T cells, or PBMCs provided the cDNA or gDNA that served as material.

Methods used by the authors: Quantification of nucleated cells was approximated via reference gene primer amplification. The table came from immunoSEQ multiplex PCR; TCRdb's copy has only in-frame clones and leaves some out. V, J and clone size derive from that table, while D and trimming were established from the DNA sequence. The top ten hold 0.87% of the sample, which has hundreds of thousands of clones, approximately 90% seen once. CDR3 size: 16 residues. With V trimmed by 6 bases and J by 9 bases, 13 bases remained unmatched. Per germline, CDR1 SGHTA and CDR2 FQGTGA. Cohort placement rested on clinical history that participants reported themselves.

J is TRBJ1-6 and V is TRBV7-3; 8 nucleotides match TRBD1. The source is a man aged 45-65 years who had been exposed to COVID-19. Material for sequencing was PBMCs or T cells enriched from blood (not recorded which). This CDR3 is CASRADRAGETSPLHF. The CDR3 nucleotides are TGTGCCAGCAGAGCGGACAGGGCGGGGGAAACTTCACCCCTCCACTTT.